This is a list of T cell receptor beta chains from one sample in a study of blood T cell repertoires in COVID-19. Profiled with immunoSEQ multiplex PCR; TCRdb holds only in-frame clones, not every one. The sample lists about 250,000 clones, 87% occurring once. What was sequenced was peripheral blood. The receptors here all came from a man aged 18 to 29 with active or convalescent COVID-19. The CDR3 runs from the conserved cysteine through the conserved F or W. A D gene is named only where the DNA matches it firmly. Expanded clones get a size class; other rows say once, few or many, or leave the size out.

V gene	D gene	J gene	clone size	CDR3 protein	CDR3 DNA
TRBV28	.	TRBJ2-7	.	CASSPTGVEQYF	TGTGCCAGCAGCCCAACGGGGGTGGAGCAGTACTTC
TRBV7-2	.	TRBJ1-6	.	CASSPRALFYNSPLHF	TGTGCCAGCAGCCCGAGGGCCTTGTTCTATAATTCACCCCTCCACTTT
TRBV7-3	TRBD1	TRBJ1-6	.	CASSLKGQGTGWNSPLHF	TGTGCCAGCAGCTTAAAGGGACAGGGTACCGGGTGGAATTCACCCCTCCACTTT
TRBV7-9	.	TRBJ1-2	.	CASSADRTYGYTF	TGTGCCAGCAGCGCTGACAGAACCTATGGCTACACCTTC
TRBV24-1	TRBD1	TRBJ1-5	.	CATSDFTPRTGGNWPQHF	TGTGCCACCAGTGATTTTACCCCCCGGACAGGAGGGAATTGGCCCCAGCATTTT
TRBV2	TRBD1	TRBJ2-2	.	CASSKDRGITGELFF	TGTGCCAGCAGTAAAGACAGGGGAATCACCGGGGAGCTGTTTTTT
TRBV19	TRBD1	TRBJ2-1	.	CASRDRGMYEQFF	TGTGCCAGCAGGGACAGGGGCATGTATGAGCAGTTCTTC
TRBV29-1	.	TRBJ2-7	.	CSVSTGEQYF	TGCAGCGTCTCGACAGGCGAGCAGTACTTC
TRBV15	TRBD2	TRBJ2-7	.	CATSSSTSGMIYEQYF	TGTGCCACCAGCAGCTCGACTAGCGGGATGATCTACGAGCAGTACTTC
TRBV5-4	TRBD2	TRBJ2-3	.	CASSPGTSGTTDTQYF	TGTGCCAGCAGCCCGGGGACTAGCGGGACCACAGATACGCAGTATTTT
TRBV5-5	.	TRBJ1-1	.	CASSPETPNTEAFF	TGTGCCAGCAGCCCCGAGACACCCAACACTGAAGCTTTCTTT
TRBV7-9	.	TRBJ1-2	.	CASSLAGEASYGYTF	TGTGCCAGCAGCCTCGCAGGCGAAGCAAGCTATGGCTACACCTTC
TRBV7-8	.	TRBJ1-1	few	CASSPGAGADTEAFF	TGTGCCAGCAGCCCCGGCGCAGGGGCAGATACTGAAGCTTTCTTT
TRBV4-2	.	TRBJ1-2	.	CASSQDDSLYGYTF	TGTGCCAGCAGCCAAGATGACAGCCTCTATGGCTACACCTTC
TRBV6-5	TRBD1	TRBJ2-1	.	CASSYNRGSQGTEQFF	TGTGCCAGCAGTTATAACAGGGGCTCCCAGGGGACTGAGCAGTTCTTC
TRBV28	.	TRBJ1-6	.	CASSSPPDSYYTYGSPLHF	TGTGCCAGCAGTTCCCCACCGGACAGTTACTACACCTATGGTTCACCCCTCCACTTT
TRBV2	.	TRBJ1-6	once	CASSEETAYNSPLHF	TGTGCCAGCAGTGAGGAGACGGCCTATAATTCACCCCTCCACTTT
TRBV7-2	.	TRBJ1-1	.	CASSSQGDTEAFF	TGTGCCAGCAGTTCACAGGGTGACACTGAAGCTTTCTTT
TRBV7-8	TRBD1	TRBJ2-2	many	CASSLNRGRPGELFF	TGTGCCAGCAGCTTAAACAGGGGCCGACCCGGGGAGCTGTTTTTT
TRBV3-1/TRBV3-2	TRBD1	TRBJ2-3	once	CASSHRDRATDTQYF	TGTGCCAGCAGCCACCGGGACAGGGCCACAGATACGCAGTATTTT
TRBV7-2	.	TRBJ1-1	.	CASSFSWSGTEAFF	TGTGCCAGCAGCTTTTCTTGGAGTGGCACTGAAGCTTTCTTT
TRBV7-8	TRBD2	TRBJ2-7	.	CASSLGLAGARPAYEQYF	TGTGCCAGCAGCTTGGGACTAGCGGGGGCACGGCCTGCTTACGAGCAGTACTTC
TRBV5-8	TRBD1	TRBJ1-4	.	CASSYRTGGWEKLFF	TGTGCCAGCAGCTATCGGACAGGCGGTTGGGAAAAACTGTTTTTT
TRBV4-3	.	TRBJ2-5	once	CASSQNFRETHGETQYF	TGCGCCAGCAGCCAAAACTTCAGGGAAACCCACGGGGAGACCCAGTACTTC
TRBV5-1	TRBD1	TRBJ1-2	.	CASSLGQGFQSNYGYTF	TGCGCCAGCAGCTTGGGACAGGGGTTCCAATCTAACTATGGCTACACCTTC
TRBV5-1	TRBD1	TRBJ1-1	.	CASSQGATNTEAFF	TGCGCCAGCAGTCAGGGGGCAACGAACACTGAAGCTTTCTTT
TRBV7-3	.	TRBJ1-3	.	CASSYAGAPGNTIYF	TGTGCCAGCAGCTACGCTGGGGCACCCGGAAACACCATATATTTT
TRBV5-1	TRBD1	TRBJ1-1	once	CASSLAGQGVGSTEAFF	TGCGCCAGCAGCTTGGCGGGACAGGGGGTAGGGAGCACTGAAGCTTTCTTT
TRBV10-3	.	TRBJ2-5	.	CAIRREETQYF	TGTGCCATCAGGAGAGAAGAGACCCAGTACTTC
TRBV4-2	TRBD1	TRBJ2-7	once	CASSQGQGREWNEQYF	TGTGCCAGCAGCCAGGGACAGGGCCGAGAGTGGAACGAGCAGTACTTC
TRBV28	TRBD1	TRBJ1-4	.	CASSLGTATNEKLFF	TGTGCCAGCAGTCTGGGGACAGCAACTAATGAAAAACTGTTTTTT
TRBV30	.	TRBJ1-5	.	CAWSGRDNQPQHF	TGTGCCTGGAGTGGGAGGGACAATCAGCCCCAGCATTTT
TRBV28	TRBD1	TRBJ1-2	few	CASSRDRASDGYTF	TGTGCCAGCAGCCGGGACAGGGCATCGGATGGCTACACCTTC
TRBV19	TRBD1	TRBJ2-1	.	CASREKRDRRYNEQFF	TGTGCCAGTAGGGAAAAGAGGGACAGGCGCTACAATGAGCAGTTCTTC
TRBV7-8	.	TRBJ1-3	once	CASSRRGESGNTIYF	TGTGCCAGCAGCCGACGGGGAGAGTCTGGAAACACCATATATTTT
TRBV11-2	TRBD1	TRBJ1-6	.	CASSPGTGNSPLHF	TGTGCCAGCAGCCCCGGGACAGGGAATTCACCCCTCCACTTT
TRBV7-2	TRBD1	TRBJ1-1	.	CASSYEGGLTEAFF	TGTGCCAGCAGTTATGAAGGGGGCTTGACTGAAGCTTTCTTT
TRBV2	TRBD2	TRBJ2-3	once	CASSVPLAGGIDTQYF	TGTGCCAGCAGTGTCCCGCTAGCGGGGGGGATAGATACGCAGTATTTT
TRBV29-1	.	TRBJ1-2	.	CSVGTKPNYGYTF	TGCAGCGTTGGGACAAAACCGAACTATGGCTACACCTTC
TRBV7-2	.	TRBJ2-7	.	CASSLAFGWEQYF	TGTGCCAGCAGCTTAGCGTTCGGGTGGGAGCAGTACTTC
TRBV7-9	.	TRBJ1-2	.	CASFSFPGQNNYGYTF	TGTGCCAGTTTCTCTTTCCCCGGACAGAACAACTATGGCTACACCTTC
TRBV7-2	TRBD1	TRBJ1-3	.	CASSLRGRASGNTIYF	TGTGCCAGCAGCCTTAGGGGGCGCGCCTCTGGAAACACCATATATTTT
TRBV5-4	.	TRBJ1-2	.	CASTGGPLIYGYTF	TGTGCCAGCACCGGCGGGCCCCTTATTTATGGCTACACCTTC
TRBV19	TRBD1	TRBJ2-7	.	CASARTGVNYEQYF	TGTGCCAGTGCGAGGACAGGGGTCAACTACGAGCAGTACTTC
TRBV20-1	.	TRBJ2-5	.	CSAPETQYF	TGCAGTGCCCCTGAGACCCAGTACTTC
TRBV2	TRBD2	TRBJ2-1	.	CASSGASGDYNEQFF	TGTGCCAGCAGTGGTGCTAGCGGAGACTACAATGAGCAGTTCTTC
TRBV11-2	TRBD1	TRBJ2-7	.	CASSLAGTAVYEQYF	TGTGCCAGCAGCTTAGCGGGGACAGCGGTCTACGAGCAGTACTTC
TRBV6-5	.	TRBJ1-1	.	CASRRQVPNTEAFF	TGTGCCAGCAGGCGACAGGTCCCGAACACTGAAGCTTTCTTT
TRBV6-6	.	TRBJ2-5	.	CASSSTGTLGGTQYF	TGTGCCAGCAGTTCGACCGGGACACTAGGGGGGACCCAGTACTTC
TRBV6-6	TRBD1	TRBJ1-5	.	CASSYTGQNSNQPQHF	TGTGCCAGCAGTTACACGGGACAGAATAGCAATCAGCCCCAGCATTTT
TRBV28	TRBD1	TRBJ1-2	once	CASSIGTGKGYTF	TGTGCCAGCAGTATCGGGACAGGGAAAGGCTACACCTTC
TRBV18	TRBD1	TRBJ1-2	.	CASSPGVAGGLDGGYTF	TGTGCCAGCTCACCTGGGGTGGCAGGGGGCCTGGATGGCGGCTACACCTTC